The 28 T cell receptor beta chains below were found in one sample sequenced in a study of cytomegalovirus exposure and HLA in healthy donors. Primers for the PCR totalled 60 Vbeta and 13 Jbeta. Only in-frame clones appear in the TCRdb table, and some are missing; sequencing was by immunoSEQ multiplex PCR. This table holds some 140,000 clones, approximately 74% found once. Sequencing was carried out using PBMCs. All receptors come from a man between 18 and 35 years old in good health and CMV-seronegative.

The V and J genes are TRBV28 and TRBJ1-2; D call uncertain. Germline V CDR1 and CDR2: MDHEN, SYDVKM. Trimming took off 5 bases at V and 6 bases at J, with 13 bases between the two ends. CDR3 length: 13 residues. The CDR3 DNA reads TGTGCCAGCAGTCCCGCTGACACGAATGGCTACACCTTC. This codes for CASSPADTNGYTF.

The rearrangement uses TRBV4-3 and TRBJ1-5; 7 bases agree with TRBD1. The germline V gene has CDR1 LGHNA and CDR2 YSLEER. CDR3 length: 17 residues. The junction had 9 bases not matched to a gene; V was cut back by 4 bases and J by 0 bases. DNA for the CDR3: TGCGCCAGCAGCCCAACCGGGACAGACTATAGCAATCAGCCCCAGCATTTT. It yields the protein CASSPTGTDYSNQPQHF.

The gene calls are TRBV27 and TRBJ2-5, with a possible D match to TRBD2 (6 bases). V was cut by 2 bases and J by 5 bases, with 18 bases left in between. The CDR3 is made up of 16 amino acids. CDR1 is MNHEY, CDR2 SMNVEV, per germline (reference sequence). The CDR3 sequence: CASSLTGQGGWETQYF. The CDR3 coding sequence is TGTGCCAGCAGTTTAACCGGGCAGGGAGGCTGGGAGACCCAGTACTTC.

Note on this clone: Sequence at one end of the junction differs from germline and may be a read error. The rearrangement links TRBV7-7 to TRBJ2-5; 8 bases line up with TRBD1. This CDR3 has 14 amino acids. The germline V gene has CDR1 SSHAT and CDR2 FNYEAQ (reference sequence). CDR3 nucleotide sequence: TGTGCTAGCAGCCTCGACAGGGGACAAGAGACCCAGTACTTC. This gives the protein CASSLDRGQETQYF. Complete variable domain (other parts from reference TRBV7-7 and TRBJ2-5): GAGVSQSPRYKVTKRGQDVTLRCDPISSHATLYWYQQALGQGPEFLTYFNYEAQPDKSGLPSDRFSAERPEGSISTLTIQRTEQRDSAMYRCASSLDRGQETQYFGPGTRLLVL.

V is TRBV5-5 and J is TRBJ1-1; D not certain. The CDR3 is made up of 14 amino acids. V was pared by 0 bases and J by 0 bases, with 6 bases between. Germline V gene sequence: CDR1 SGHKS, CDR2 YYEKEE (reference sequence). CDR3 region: CASSLDPVNTEAFF. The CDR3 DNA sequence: TGTGCCAGCAGCTTGGATCCTGTGAACACTGAAGCTTTCTTT.

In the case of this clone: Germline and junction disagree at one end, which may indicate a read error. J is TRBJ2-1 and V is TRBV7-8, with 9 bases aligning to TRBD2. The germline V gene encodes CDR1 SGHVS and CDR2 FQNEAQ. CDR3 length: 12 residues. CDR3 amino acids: CASSLVAGGGIF. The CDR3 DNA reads TGTGCCAGCAGCTTAGTCGCGGGAGGGGGGATCTTC.

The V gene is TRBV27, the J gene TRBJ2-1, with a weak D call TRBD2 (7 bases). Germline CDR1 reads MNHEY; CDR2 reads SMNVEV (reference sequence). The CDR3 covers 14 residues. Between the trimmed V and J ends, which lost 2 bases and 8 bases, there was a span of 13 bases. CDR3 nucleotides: TGTGCCAGCAGTTTAGTGGGGGGGCCAGATGAGCAGTTCTTC. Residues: CASSLVGGPDEQFF.

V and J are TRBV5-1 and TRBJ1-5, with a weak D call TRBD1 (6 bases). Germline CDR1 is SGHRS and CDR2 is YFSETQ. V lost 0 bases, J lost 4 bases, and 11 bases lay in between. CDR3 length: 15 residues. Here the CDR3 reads CASSLEGGVNQPQHF. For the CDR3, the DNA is TGCGCCAGCAGCTTGGAAGGGGGGGTAAATCAGCCCCAGCATTTT. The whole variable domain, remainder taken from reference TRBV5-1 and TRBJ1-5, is KAGVTQTPRYLIKTRGQQVTLSCSPISGHRSVSWYQQTPGQGLQFLFEYFSETQRNKGNFPGRFSGRQFSNSRSEMNVSTLELGDSALYLCASSLEGGVNQPQHFGDGTRLSIL.

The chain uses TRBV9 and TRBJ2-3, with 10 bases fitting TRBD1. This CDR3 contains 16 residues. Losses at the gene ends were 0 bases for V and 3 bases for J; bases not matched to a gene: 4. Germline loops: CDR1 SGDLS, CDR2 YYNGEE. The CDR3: CASSVVWDRGTDTQYF. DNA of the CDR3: TGTGCCAGCAGCGTAGTTTGGGACAGGGGAACAGATACGCAGTATTTT.

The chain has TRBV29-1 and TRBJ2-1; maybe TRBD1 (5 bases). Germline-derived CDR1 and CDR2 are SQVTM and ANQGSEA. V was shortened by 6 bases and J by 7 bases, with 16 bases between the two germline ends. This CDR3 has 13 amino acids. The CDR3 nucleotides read TGCAGCGTACTTCAGGGAATCGGGAATGAGCAGTTCTTC. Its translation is CSVLQGIGNEQFF.

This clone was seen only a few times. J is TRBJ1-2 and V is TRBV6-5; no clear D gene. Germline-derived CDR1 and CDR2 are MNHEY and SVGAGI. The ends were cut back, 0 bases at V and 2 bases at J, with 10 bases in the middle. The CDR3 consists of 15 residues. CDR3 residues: CASSYSMQVNYGYTF. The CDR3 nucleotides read TGTGCCAGCAGTTACTCGATGCAGGTCAACTATGGCTACACCTTC.

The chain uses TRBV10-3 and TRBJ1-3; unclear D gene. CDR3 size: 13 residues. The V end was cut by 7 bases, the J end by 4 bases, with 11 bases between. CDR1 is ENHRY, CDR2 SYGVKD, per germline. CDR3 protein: CAINSGSGNTIYF. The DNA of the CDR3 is TGTGCCATCAATTCGGGATCCGGAAACACCATATATTTT.

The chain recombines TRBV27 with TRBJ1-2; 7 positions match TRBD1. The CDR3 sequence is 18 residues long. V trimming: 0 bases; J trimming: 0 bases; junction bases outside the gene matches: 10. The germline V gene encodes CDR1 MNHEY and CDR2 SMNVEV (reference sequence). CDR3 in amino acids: CASSLSLRYRGTNYGYTF. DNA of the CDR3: TGTGCCAGCAGTTTATCGCTTCGCTACAGGGGTACTAACTATGGCTACACCTTC.

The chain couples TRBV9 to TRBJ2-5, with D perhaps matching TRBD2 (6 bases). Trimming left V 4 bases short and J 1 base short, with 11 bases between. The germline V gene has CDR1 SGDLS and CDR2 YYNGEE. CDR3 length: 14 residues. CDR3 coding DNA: TGTGCCAGCAGCCACTCCGGGGGCCAAGAGACCCAGTACTTC. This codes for CASSHSGGQETQYF. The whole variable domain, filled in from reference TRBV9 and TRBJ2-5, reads DSGVTQTPKHLITATGQRVTLRCSPRSGDLSVYWYQQSLDQGLQFLIQYYNGEERAKGNILERFSAQQFPDLHSELNLSSLELGDSALYFCASSHSGGQETQYFGPGTRLLVL.

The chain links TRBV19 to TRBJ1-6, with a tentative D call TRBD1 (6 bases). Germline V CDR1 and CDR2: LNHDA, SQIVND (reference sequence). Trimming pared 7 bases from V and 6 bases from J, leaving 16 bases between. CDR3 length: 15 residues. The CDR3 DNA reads TGTGCCAGTAATACCGGACAGCCTCTTAATTCACCCCTCCACTTT. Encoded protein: CASNTGQPLNSPLHF.

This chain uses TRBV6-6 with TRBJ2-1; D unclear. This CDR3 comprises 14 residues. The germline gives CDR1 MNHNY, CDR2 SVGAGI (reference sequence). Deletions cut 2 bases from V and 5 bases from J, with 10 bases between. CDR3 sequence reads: CASSYGPVNNEQFF. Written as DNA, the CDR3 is TGTGCCAGCAGTTACGGTCCGGTGAACAATGAGCAGTTCTTC.

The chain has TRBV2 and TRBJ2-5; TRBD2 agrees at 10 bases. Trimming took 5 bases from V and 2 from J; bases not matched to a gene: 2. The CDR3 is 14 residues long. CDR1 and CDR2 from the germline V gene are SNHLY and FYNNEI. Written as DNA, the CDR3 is TGTGCCAGCAGTAAGCGGGGGGGACAAGAGACCCAGTACTTC. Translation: CASSKRGGQETQYF.

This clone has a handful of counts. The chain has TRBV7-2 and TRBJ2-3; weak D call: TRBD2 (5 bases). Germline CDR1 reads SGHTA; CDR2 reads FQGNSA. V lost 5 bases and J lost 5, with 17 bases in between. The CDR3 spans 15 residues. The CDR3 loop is CASSPGLAGRDTQYF. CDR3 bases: TGTGCCAGCAGCCCCGGACTCGCGGGCCGAGATACGCAGTATTTT.

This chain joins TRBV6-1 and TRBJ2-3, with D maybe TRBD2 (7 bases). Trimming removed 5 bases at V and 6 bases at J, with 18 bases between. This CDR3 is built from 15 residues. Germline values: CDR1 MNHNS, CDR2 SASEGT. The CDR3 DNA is TGTGCCAGCAGTCACGGGGGGCGCAAATACGATACGCAGTATTTT. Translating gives CASSHGGRKYDTQYF.

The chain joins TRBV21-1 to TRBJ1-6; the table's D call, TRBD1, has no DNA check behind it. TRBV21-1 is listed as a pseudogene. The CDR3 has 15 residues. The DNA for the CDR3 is TGTGCCAGCAGCACCCCGGGACAGCCTAATTCACCCCTCCACTTT. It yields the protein CASSTPGQPNSPLHF.

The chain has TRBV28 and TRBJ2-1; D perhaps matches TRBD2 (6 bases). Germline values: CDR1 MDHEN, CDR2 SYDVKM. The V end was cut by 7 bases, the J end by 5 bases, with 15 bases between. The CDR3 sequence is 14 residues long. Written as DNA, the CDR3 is TGTGCCAGCACCTTGAGGGGACTTCACAATGAGCAGTTCTTC. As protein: CASTLRGLHNEQFF.

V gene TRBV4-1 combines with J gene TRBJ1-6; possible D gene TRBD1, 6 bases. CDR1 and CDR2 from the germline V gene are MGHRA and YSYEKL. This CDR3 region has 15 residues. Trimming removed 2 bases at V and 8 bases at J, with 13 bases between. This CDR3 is CASSQNWGQDSPLHF. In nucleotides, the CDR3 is TGCGCCAGCAGCCAAAACTGGGGGCAGGATTCACCCCTCCACTTT.

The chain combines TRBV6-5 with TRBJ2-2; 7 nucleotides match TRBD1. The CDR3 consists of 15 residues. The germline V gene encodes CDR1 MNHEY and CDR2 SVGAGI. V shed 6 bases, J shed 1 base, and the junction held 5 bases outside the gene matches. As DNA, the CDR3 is TGTGCCAGCAGACCCGGACAGGAGAACACCGGGGAGCTGTTTTTT. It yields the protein CASRPGQENTGELFF.

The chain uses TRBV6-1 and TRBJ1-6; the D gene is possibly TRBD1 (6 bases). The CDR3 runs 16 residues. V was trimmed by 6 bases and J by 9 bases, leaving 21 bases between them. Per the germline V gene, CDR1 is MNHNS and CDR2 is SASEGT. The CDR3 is CASSERSAGARSPLHF. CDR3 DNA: TGTGCCAGCAGCGAACGATCCGCAGGGGCTCGTTCACCCCTCCACTTT.

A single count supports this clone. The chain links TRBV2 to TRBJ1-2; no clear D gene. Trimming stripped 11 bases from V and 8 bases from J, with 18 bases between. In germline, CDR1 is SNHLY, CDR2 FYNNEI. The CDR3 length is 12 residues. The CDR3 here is CAGFRLSLGYTF. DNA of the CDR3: TGTGCCGGTTTCAGGCTTTCCCTGGGCTACACCTTC.

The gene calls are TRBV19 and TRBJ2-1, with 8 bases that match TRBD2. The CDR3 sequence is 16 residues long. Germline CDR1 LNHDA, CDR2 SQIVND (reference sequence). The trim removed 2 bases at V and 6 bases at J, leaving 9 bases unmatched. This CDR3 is CASSILWRGEGNEQFF. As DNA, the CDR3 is TGTGCCAGTAGTATATTATGGCGGGGGGAGGGCAATGAGCAGTTCTTC.

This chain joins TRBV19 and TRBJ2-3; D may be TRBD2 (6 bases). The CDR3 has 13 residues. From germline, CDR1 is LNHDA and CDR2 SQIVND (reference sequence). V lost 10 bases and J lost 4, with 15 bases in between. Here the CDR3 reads CATTPGVPDTQYF. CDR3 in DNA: TGTGCCACCACTCCGGGGGTCCCAGATACGCAGTATTTT. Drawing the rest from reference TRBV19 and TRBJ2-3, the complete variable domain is DGGITQSPKYLFRKEGQNVTLSCEQNLNHDAMYWYRQDPGQGLRLIYYSQIVNDFQKGDIAEGYSVSREKKESFPLTVTSAQKNPTAFYLCATTPGVPDTQYFGPGTRLTVL.

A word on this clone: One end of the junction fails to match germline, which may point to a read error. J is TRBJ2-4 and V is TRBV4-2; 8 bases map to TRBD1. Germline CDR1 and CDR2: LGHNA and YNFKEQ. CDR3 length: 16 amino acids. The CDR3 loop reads CASSQPDRAAKNSQYF. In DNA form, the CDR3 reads TGTGCCAGCAGCCAACCGGACAGGGCGGCCAAAAACAGTCAGTACTTC.